Presented here are 23 T cell receptor beta chains from one specimen sequenced in a study of CD8 T cells in ankylosing spondylitis. TCRdb independently ran MiXCR on the 5' RACE reads; one entry per CDR3 protein. The repertoire holds tens of thousands of distinct CDR3 sequences, with 6% as singletons. The specimen was blood, either unsorted or a sorted T cell fraction (not recorded which). These receptors all come from a male donor with ankylosing spondylitis or in good health (not recorded which).

This clonotype was counted many times. The chain recombines TRBV7-2 with TRBJ1-1, with TRBD1 as a possible D gene (5 bases). Deletions cut 5 bases from V and 2 bases from J, with 9 bases between. This CDR3 has 13 residues. Germline CDR1 SGHTA, CDR2 FQGNSA. The CDR3: CASSEQANTEAFF. CDR3 nucleotide sequence: TGTGCCAGCAGCGAACAGGCAAACACTGAAGCTTTCTTT.

This clonotype was counted at least ten times. The chain couples TRBV5-1 to TRBJ2-3; possible D gene TRBD2, 5 bases. V gave up 2 bases and J gave up 5 bases, with 9 bases separating them. The CDR3 extends over 13 amino acids. Germline CDR1 and CDR2: SGHRS and YFSETQ. CDR3 coding DNA: TGCGCCAGCAGCTTTAACCGGGAAGATACGCAGTATTTT. Translation: CASSFNREDTQYF.

This clonotype was observed many times. The chain links TRBV15 to TRBJ2-3, with D possibly TRBD1 on 5 matching bases. V was cut by 0 bases and J by 2 bases, with 12 bases left in between. This CDR3 is 16 amino acids long. Germline CDR1 LNHNV, CDR2 YYDKDF (reference sequence). CDR3 nucleotide sequence: TGTGCCACCAGCAGAGAGGCAGGGATCTTCACAGATACGCAGTATTTT. It translates to CATSREAGIFTDTQYF.

There are many counts of this clonotype. The chain uses TRBV7-8 and TRBJ1-5; TRBD1 might be the D (6 bases). From germline, CDR1 is SGHVS and CDR2 FQNEAQ. V shed 4 bases and J shed 6 bases, with 16 bases lying between them. The CDR3 spans 15 residues. The CDR3 reads CASSSPGGQVQPQHF. CDR3 DNA sequence: TGTGCCAGCAGCTCCCCGGGGGGGCAGGTTCAGCCCCAGCATTTT.

The gene calls are TRBV4-3 and TRBJ1-1, with D hard to call. The CDR3 is 13 amino acids. Trimming removed 4 bases from V and 2 bases from J, with 8 bases in between. The germline V gene encodes CDR1 LGHNA and CDR2 YSLEER. CDR3 region: CASSRDTNTEAFF. For the CDR3, the DNA is TGCGCCAGCAGCCGAGATACTAACACTGAAGCTTTCTTT.

This clonotype was recorded many times. The chain has TRBV2 and TRBJ2-3; no firm D call. The CDR3 runs to 15 residues. With 6 bases removed from V and 0 bases from J, the gap between germline ends came to 13 bases. CDR1 SNHLY and CDR2 FYNNEI come from the germline V gene. The CDR3 DNA sequence: TGTGCCAGCAGCCCAGACTGGGATAGCACAGATACGCAGTATTTT. Translated: CASSPDWDSTDTQYF.

In this sample, this clonotype turned up many times. The chain combines TRBV5-1 with TRBJ2-5, with D uncertain. Germline-derived CDR1 and CDR2 are SGHRS and YFSETQ. The V end was cut by 4 bases, the J end by 2 bases, with 15 bases between. This CDR3 has 15 residues. The CDR3 reads CASSPWGTAQETQYF. For the CDR3, the DNA is TGCGCCAGCAGCCCGTGGGGTACAGCTCAAGAGACCCAGTACTTC.

This clonotype has at least ten counts. V is TRBV20-1 and J is TRBJ1-4; D perhaps matches TRBD1 (5 bases). CDR3 length: 14 residues. Germline CDR1 and CDR2: DFQATT and SNEGSKA (reference sequence). Trimming left V 5 bases short and J 8 bases short, with 18 bases between. CDR3 amino acids: CSARRDGGEEKLFF. DNA for the CDR3: TGCAGTGCTCGCCGGGACGGAGGGGAAGAAAAACTGTTTTTT.

In its sample, this clonotype was seen many times. The gene calls are TRBV30 and TRBJ2-1; D unclear. This CDR3 spans 12 amino acids. Germline CDR1 and CDR2: GTSNPN and SVGIG (reference sequence). V lost 2 bases and J lost 7, with 9 bases in between. CDR3 amino acids: CAWSSSRNEQFF. As DNA, the CDR3 is TGTGCCTGGAGTTCCAGCAGGAATGAGCAGTTCTTC.

This clonotype was recorded many times. The chain uses TRBV29-1 and TRBJ2-5; 8 bases map to TRBD1. The germline CDR1 and CDR2 sequences are SQVTM and ANQGSEA. This CDR3 has 13 amino acids. Unmatched junction bases numbered 8, after V lost 7 bases and J lost 4 bases. DNA of the CDR3: TGCAGCGCGCAAGCCAGGGGGCGAGAGACCCAGTACTTC. Protein product: CSAQARGRETQYF.

This clonotype was counted at least ten times. This chain links TRBV20-1 with TRBJ2-2; 8 bases align to TRBD2. CDR3 length equals 15 residues. Per the germline V gene, CDR1 is DFQATT and CDR2 is SNEGSKA (reference sequence). After removal of 3 bases from V and 0 bases from J, the junction contained 3 bases not matched to a gene. CDR3 loop: CSARPAGANTGELFF. The CDR3 DNA is TGCAGTGCTAGGCCAGCGGGGGCGAACACCGGGGAGCTGTTTTTT.

This clonotype was observed many times. The rearrangement uses TRBV12-3 or TRBV12-4 and TRBJ2-3; 8 bases align to TRBD2. Trimming took 0 bases from V and 4 from J; bases not matched to a gene: 9. CDR3 length: 17 amino acids. For the CDR3, the DNA is TGTGCCAGCAGTTTAGCGCACGGCGGGGGGTTCGCAGATACGCAGTATTTT. Its translation is CASSLAHGGGFADTQYF.

In its sample, this clonotype was seen many times. The V call is TRBV7-6, the J call TRBJ1-5, with D hard to call. Germline lookup yields CDR1 SGHVS and CDR2 FNYEAQ. This CDR3 region has 14 residues. The V end lost 5 bases, the J end lost 0 bases, and 8 bases lay between the germline ends. The CDR3 protein is CASSLYYSNQPQHF. The CDR3 region has the DNA TGTGCCAGCAGCCTGTACTATAGCAATCAGCCCCAGCATTTT.

This clonotype came up many times. The chain uses TRBV13 and TRBJ1-2; the match to TRBD1 covers 8 bases. V dropped 5 bases and J dropped 4; count of bases not matched to a gene: 9. Germline-derived CDR1 and CDR2 are PRHDT and FYEKMQ (reference sequence). The CDR3 contains 15 residues. CDR3 protein: CASSPLPDRAYGYTF. CDR3 nucleotides: TGTGCCAGCAGCCCTTTACCGGACAGGGCCTATGGCTACACCTTC.

This clonotype was observed at least ten times. This chain uses TRBV6-6 with TRBJ1-1; 7 bases match TRBD1. Looked up from germline, CDR1 is MNHNY and CDR2 is SVGAGI (reference sequence). This CDR3 region has 17 residues. V was pared by 2 bases and J by 0 bases, with 9 bases of the junction left unmatched. The CDR3 coding sequence is TGTGCCAGCAGTTACCCCGACAGGGACCCCATGAACACTGAAGCTTTCTTT. Its translation is CASSYPDRDPMNTEAFF.

Worth noting for this clonotype: Given a much more abundant clone one base away, this may be a read error. This chain links TRBV7-2 with TRBJ1-2; D might be TRBD1 (5 bases). V was cut by 1 base and J by 7 bases, with 19 bases left in between. CDR1 and CDR2 from the germline V gene are SGHTA and FQGNSA. This CDR3 has 16 residues. For the CDR3, the DNA is TGTGCCAGCAGCTTAGTGACCGGGACCGGGGATGGTGGCTACACCTTC. As protein: CASSLVTGTGDGGYTF.

The sample holds many counts of this clonotype. V gene TRBV12-3 or TRBV12-4 combines with J gene TRBJ1-5, with 7 nucleotides matching TRBD1. Unmatched junction bases numbered 6, after V lost 7 bases and J lost 9 bases. The CDR3 is 12 residues long. The CDR3 spells CASTRDSLPQHF. CDR3 coding DNA: TGTGCCAGCACTCGGGACAGCCTGCCCCAGCATTTT.

Ten or more counts support this clonotype. The rearrangement links TRBV5-1 to TRBJ2-1; no reliable D call. V lost 4 bases to trimming and J lost 1 base, with 12 bases between them. This CDR3 is 15 amino acids long. Germline assignment: CDR1 SGHRS and CDR2 YFSETQ. DNA for the CDR3: TGCGCCAGCAGCCTAATGGAACCGTCCTACAATGAGCAGTTCTTC. Its protein is CASSLMEPSYNEQFF.

This rearrangement joins TRBV20-1 to TRBJ1-3; no reliable D call. This CDR3 region has 16 residues. CDR1 is DFQATT and CDR2 is SNEGSKA in the germline V gene (reference sequence). Between the trimmed V and J ends, which lost 0 bases and 4 bases, there was a span of 16 bases. The CDR3 is CSARDDRANWGNTIYF. CDR3 DNA sequence: TGCAGTGCTAGAGATGATAGGGCTAATTGGGGAAACACCATATATTTT.

The sample holds many counts of this clonotype. This rearrangement joins TRBV7-2 to TRBJ1-5; 7 bases align to TRBD1. The CDR3 sequence is 16 residues long. CDR1 SGHTA and CDR2 FQGNSA come from the germline V gene. V shed 5 bases and J 4 bases; nucleotides not matched to a gene: 11. The CDR3 DNA reads TGTGCCAGCAGCCAAACAACCGGGACAGTTAATCAGCCCCAGCATTTT. It encodes CASSQTTGTVNQPQHF.

At least ten counts were recorded for this clonotype. V is TRBV5-1 and J is TRBJ2-2, with D possibly being TRBD1 (5 bases). V lost 4 bases to trimming and J lost 4 bases, with 11 bases between them. This CDR3 has 14 amino acids. Germline assignment: CDR1 SGHRS and CDR2 YFSETQ. Written as DNA, the CDR3 is TGCGCCAGCAGCCAGAATGGGGCCACCGGGGAGCTGTTTTTT. It translates to CASSQNGATGELFF.

This clonotype was counted many times. J is TRBJ1-6 and V is TRBV6-5; 7 bases are a match to TRBD1. CDR3 length: 17 amino acids. V lost 2 bases and J lost 4; bases outside the gene matches: 8. The V gene's germline CDR1 is MNHEY and CDR2 SVGAGI. The CDR3 DNA sequence: TGTGCCAGCAGTTACCTACCGAAGACAGGGTATAATTCACCCCTCCACTTT. Protein product: CASSYLPKTGYNSPLHF.

This clonotype was counted many times. The chain uses TRBV4-1 and TRBJ1-1, with D possibly matching TRBD1 (5 bases). The CDR3 covers 14 residues. CDR1 MGHRA and CDR2 YSYEKL come from the germline V gene. V lost 2 bases and J 4 bases, leaving 11 bases between the germline ends. DNA for the CDR3: TGCGCCAGCAGCCAAAACCAGGGTGGCACTGAAGCTTTCTTT. It is translated as CASSQNQGGTEAFF.